This TCR beta chain emerged from a study of cytomegalovirus exposure and HLA in healthy donors. This CDR3 comprises 14 residues. In germline, CDR1 is MDHEN, CDR2 SYDVKM. The V gene lost 3 bases and the J gene lost 6 bases, with 15 bases spanning the gap. A remark on this clone: Antigen unknown.

With 60 Vbeta and 13 Jbeta primers, the PCR was carried out. Clones were read by immunoSEQ multiplex PCR, and TCRdb kept only the in-frame ones, dropping some. Counted here are roughly 150,000 clones, around 84% occurring once; the ten biggest clones make up more than 8%. General study points: Later analysis showed TCR association rates varying by HLA locus, highest for DRB1 and lowest for HLA-C. In vitro data verified a few CMV-associated chains as specific for CMV antigens. CMV serostatus alone was available as immune exposure information.

Sequencing was carried out using PBMCs. The chain couples TRBV28 to TRBJ2-7; weak D call: TRBD2 (6 bases). This sequence was found in a male donor in good health and CMV-seropositive. CDR3 residues: CASSLVLPRGEQYF. The DNA of the CDR3 is TGTGCCAGCAGTTTGGTCCTTCCGCGGGGCGAGCAGTACTTC.